This TCR beta chain was found in a study of cytomegalovirus exposure and HLA in healthy donors. Broader study findings: Reported performance of the classifier showed diagnosis of cytomegalovirus status with high specificity and sensitivity. In vitro checks showed that a few CMV-associated chains really do target CMV antigens.

The PCR employed 60 Vbeta primers together with 13 Jbeta primers. Assay: immunoSEQ multiplex PCR; the TCRdb copy retains only in-frame clones and omits some. The profile shows under 200,000 clones, roughly 76% of them singletons. The CDR3 has 15 amino acids. Germline loops: CDR1 MNHEY, CDR2 SVGAGI. With 3 bases clipped from V and 1 base from J, the junction kept 1 base outside the gene matches. To note about this clone: Its target is not known.

Sequenced material: PBMCs. This receptor was taken from a man aged 55 to 70 in good health and CMV-seronegative. The V and J genes are TRBV6-5 and TRBJ1-4, with 8 bases matching TRBD1. The CDR3 is CASSYTGGTNEKLFF. The CDR3 DNA follows: TGTGCCAGCAGTTATACAGGGGGAACTAATGAAAAACTGTTTTTT.